Listed here are 23 T cell receptor beta chains from one sample, sequenced in a study of radiotherapy plus CTLA-4 blockade in lung cancer. Produced via immunoSEQ multiplex PCR; TCRdb's table is partial and in-frame only. This table holds just under 60,000 clones, around 80% found once. The sample was peripheral blood, taken from a patient treated with radiotherapy plus ipilimumab. Receptor source: a human donor with non-small cell lung cancer who had a partial response to radiotherapy plus ipilimumab.

This clone was seen once. This sequence joins TRBV2 and TRBJ1-2; TRBD1 is a possible D gene (6 bases). The CDR3 has 14 amino acids. V lost 11 bases to trimming and J lost 4 bases, with 20 bases between them. The germline V gene encodes CDR1 SNHLY and CDR2 FYNNEI. CDR3 in amino acids: CAGNTGQPIYGYTF. For the CDR3, the DNA is TGTGCCGGCAATACGGGACAACCGATCTATGGCTACACCTTC.

This clone showed up just a few times. The CDR3 is CAWSSGNEETQYF. As DNA, the CDR3 is TGTGCCTGGAGTTCAGGGAATGAAGAGACCCAGTACTTC. The gene calls are TRBV30 and TRBJ2-5, with D tentatively TRBD1 (5 bases). The CDR3 is 13 residues long. V shed 2 bases and J shed 3 bases, with 10 bases lying between them. The V gene's germline CDR1 is GTSNPN and CDR2 SVGIG (reference sequence).

The chain couples TRBV9 to TRBJ2-2; possible D gene TRBD1, 6 bases. This CDR3 contains 14 residues. Germline V CDR1 and CDR2: SGDLS, YYNGEE. With 7 bases removed from V and 3 bases from J, the gap between germline ends came to 13 bases. The CDR3, as DNA: TGTGCCAGCGGTCGGACAGCTGACACCGGGGAGCTGTTTTTT. Protein sequence: CASGRTADTGELFF.

V and J are TRBV5-4 and TRBJ1-3, with D possibly TRBD1 on 5 matching bases. This CDR3 has 13 residues. V was clipped by 5 bases and J by 4 bases, with 10 bases between them. Germline lookup yields CDR1 SGHNT and CDR2 YYREEE (reference sequence). The CDR3 spells CASSPGGGNTIYF. The CDR3 DNA reads TGTGCCAGCAGTCCCGGGGGGGGAAACACCATATATTTT. Drawing the rest from reference TRBV5-4 and TRBJ1-3, the complete variable domain is ETGVTQSPTHLIKTRGQQVTLRCSSQSGHNTVSWYQQALGQGPQFIFQYYREEENGRGNFPPRFSGLQFPNYSSELNVNALELDDSALYLCASSPGGGNTIYFGEGSWLTVV.

This chain links TRBV4-2 with TRBJ2-1; 8 bases map to TRBD2. V was pared by 1 base and J by 0 bases, with 5 bases of the junction left unmatched. CDR1 and CDR2 (germline): LGHNA, YNFKEQ. The CDR3 covers 17 residues. The CDR3 DNA reads as TGTGCCAGCAGCCAAGGTCGCGGGGGGCCCTCCTACAATGAGCAGTTCTTC. Translation gives CASSQGRGGPSYNEQFF.

V is TRBV7-9 and J is TRBJ2-3; 8 nucleotides match TRBD1. Germline V lookup: CDR1 SEHNR, CDR2 FQNEAQ (reference sequence). This CDR3 comprises 15 residues. V lost 4 bases to trimming and J lost 2 bases; unmatched junction nucleotides: 5. The CDR3 DNA reads TGTGCCAGCAGCTCGCGGACAGGGAACACAGATACGCAGTATTTT. Its protein is CASSSRTGNTDTQYF.

The chain joins TRBV12-5 to TRBJ1-2; the match to TRBD1 covers 8 bases. The CDR3 sequence is 14 residues long. The germline V gene has CDR1 LGHNT and CDR2 FRNRAP. The V and J ends lost 0 bases and 6 bases, in that order; junction bases with no gene match: 3. CDR3 residues: CASGLVQGADGYTF. CDR3 nucleotide sequence: TGTGCTAGTGGTTTGGTGCAGGGGGCGGATGGCTACACCTTC. The full variable domain, rest sourced from reference TRBV12-5 and TRBJ1-2, is DARVTQTPRHKVTEMGQEVTMRCQPILGHNTVFWYRQTMMQGLELLAYFRNRAPLDDSGMPKDRFSAEMPDATLATLKIQPSEPRDSAVYFCASGLVQGADGYTFGSGTRLTVV.

The chain carries TRBV28 and TRBJ2-7; 12 nucleotides agree with TRBD2. Germline CDR1 is MDHEN and CDR2 is SYDVKM. Trimming cost V 3 bases and J 4 bases; bases outside gene matches: 7. The CDR3 is 16 amino acids. For the CDR3, the DNA is TGTGCCAGCAGTTTTCCTAGCGGGGGGGTTACTTACGAGCAGTACTTC. It encodes CASSFPSGGVTYEQYF.

The chain recombines TRBV7-7 with TRBJ2-5, with 7 bases matching TRBD1. CDR1 is SSHAT and CDR2 is FNYEAQ in the germline V gene (reference sequence). V dropped 5 bases and J dropped 5; count of bases not matched to a gene: 2. The CDR3 is made up of 12 amino acids. Here the CDR3 reads CASSVQGETQYF. Here the CDR3 DNA reads TGTGCCAGCAGCGTACAGGGGGAGACCCAGTACTTC.

V and J are TRBV9 and TRBJ1-6; no definite D call. V lost 0 bases, J lost 8 bases, and 9 bases lay in between. CDR3 length: 14 residues. Germline V CDR1 and CDR2: SGDLS, YYNGEE. DNA of the CDR3: TGTGCCAGCAGCGTAGTACCAGATGATTCACCCCTCCACTTT. Residues: CASSVVPDDSPLHF.

This chain uses TRBV7-8 with TRBJ1-1; the match to TRBD1 covers 8 bases. Germline CDR1 reads SGHVS; CDR2 reads FQNEAQ. CDR3 length equals 15 residues. With V trimmed by 0 bases and J by 3 bases, 3 bases remained unmatched. CDR3 in DNA: TGTGCCAGCAGCTTAGCAGGGACAGGCTACACTGAAGCTTTCTTT. Its translation is CASSLAGTGYTEAFF. The entire variable domain, with the rest obtained from reference TRBV7-8 and TRBJ1-1, is as follows: GAGVSQSPRYKVAKRGQDVALRCDPISGHVSLFWYQQALGQGPEFLTYFQNEAQLDKSGLPSDRFFAERPEGSVSTLKIQRTQQEDSAVYLCASSLAGTGYTEAFFGQGTRLTVV.

This chain uses TRBV6-5 with TRBJ1-2, with a weak D call TRBD1 (6 bases). Germline V gene lookup returns CDR1 MNHEY and CDR2 SVGAGI. The CDR3 totals 13 residues. V was shortened by 4 bases and J by 2 bases, with 8 bases between the two germline ends. The CDR3 coding sequence is TGTGCCAGCAGTTTCGGACAGAACTATGGCTACACCTTC. Protein: CASSFGQNYGYTF.

The chain employs TRBV7-2 and TRBJ2-7, with a possible D match to TRBD1 (6 bases). The V end was cut by 2 bases, the J end by 6 bases, with 11 bases between. Germline CDR1 is SGHTA and CDR2 is FQGNSA. CDR3 length: 13 residues. The DNA of the CDR3 is TGTGCCAGCAGCTTAATGGAAGGGGGCGAGCAGTACTTC. Protein sequence: CASSLMEGGEQYF.

The chain joins TRBV2 to TRBJ2-1; TRBD2 matches 8 bases. Trimming cost V 6 bases and J 0 bases; bases outside gene matches: 7. The CDR3 consists of 16 residues. CDR1 is SNHLY, CDR2 FYNNEI, per germline. The CDR3 spells CASSHRGGPSYNEQFF. The CDR3 coding sequence is TGTGCCAGCAGCCATCGCGGGGGGCCCTCCTACAATGAGCAGTTCTTC.

The CDR3 bases are TGTGCCAGTAGTATTGGTGCCAGCTATGGCTACACCTTC. Translation: CASSIGASYGYTF. The chain joins TRBV19 to TRBJ1-2; no clear D gene. The V end was cut by 3 bases, the J end by 4 bases, with 9 bases between. There are 13 residues in the CDR3. CDR1 and CDR2 (germline): LNHDA, SQIVND (reference sequence).

The V and J genes are TRBV7-6 and TRBJ1-2; 7 bases line up with TRBD1. Per the germline V gene, CDR1 is SGHVS and CDR2 is FNYEAQ. V was pared by 1 base and J by 4 bases, with 12 bases of the junction left unmatched. This CDR3 comprises 17 residues. CDR3 sequence reads: CASSLGPGQAPFYGYTF. CDR3 sequence (DNA): TGTGCCAGCAGCTTAGGCCCAGGACAGGCCCCCTTCTATGGCTACACCTTC.

This clone was seen more than once but under ten times. The V gene is TRBV5-6, the J gene TRBJ2-5, with no clear D. There are 14 residues in the CDR3. V lost 7 bases and J lost 4, with 17 bases in between. Looked up from germline, CDR1 is SGHDT and CDR2 is YYEEEE. As DNA, the CDR3 is TGTGCCAGCGCAAGTCCTAGGCAAGTAGAGACCCAGTACTTC. This encodes CASASPRQVETQYF.

This sequence joins TRBV28 and TRBJ2-4; possible D gene TRBD2, 7 bases. Trimming pared 11 bases from V and 1 base from J, leaving 18 bases between. This CDR3 has 15 residues. The germline gives CDR1 MDHEN, CDR2 SYDVKM. The CDR3 sequence: CACEGEGSAKNIQYF. In DNA, the CDR3 is TGTGCCTGTGAGGGGGAGGGGTCGGCCAAAAACATTCAGTACTTC.

This clone was found once. This chain uses TRBV4-2 with TRBJ2-3; 10 nucleotides match TRBD2. This CDR3 is 16 amino acids long. After removal of 2 bases from V and 6 bases from J, the junction contained 8 bases not matched to a gene. Germline CDR1 reads LGHNA; CDR2 reads YNFKEQ. The CDR3 loop is CASSQSSGGAKDTQYF. The CDR3 nucleotides are TGTGCCAGCAGCCAATCGAGCGGGGGGGCCAAGGATACGCAGTATTTT.

This clone turned up a few times. The chain employs TRBV2 and TRBJ1-1; 8 bases are a match to TRBD1. The CDR3 consists of 13 residues. After removal of 6 bases from V and 2 bases from J, the junction contained 2 bases not matched to a gene. Germline CDR1 SNHLY, CDR2 FYNNEI. The CDR3 DNA reads TGTGCCAGCAGCGGACAGGGAAACACTGAAGCTTTCTTT. This gives the protein CASSGQGNTEAFF.

V is TRBV19 and J is TRBJ2-2; TRBD1 aligns across 9 bases. There are 14 residues in the CDR3. Per the germline V gene, CDR1 is LNHDA and CDR2 is SQIVND (reference sequence). Trimming took 6 bases from V and 6 from J; bases not matched to a gene: 5. The CDR3 sequence: CASRNRGQSGELFF. Here the CDR3 DNA reads TGTGCCAGTAGAAACAGGGGGCAGTCCGGGGAGCTGTTTTTT.

The chain carries TRBV5-1 and TRBJ1-1; 8 nucleotides line up with TRBD1. The CDR3 covers 15 residues. V shed 4 bases, J shed 3 bases, and the junction held 8 bases outside the gene matches. Germline V gene sequence: CDR1 SGHRS, CDR2 YFSETQ. DNA for the CDR3: TGCGCCAGCAGCGGCTACAGGGGGGGAGACACTGAAGCTTTCTTT. It encodes CASSGYRGGDTEAFF.

This clone was counted between two and nine times. This sequence joins TRBV19 and TRBJ1-2; D not resolved. This CDR3 spans 14 amino acids. Per the germline V gene, CDR1 is LNHDA and CDR2 is SQIVND (reference sequence). V was clipped by 3 bases and J by 3 bases, with 11 bases between them. The DNA of the CDR3 is TGTGCCAGTAGTATTTGGCCTCCCGACTATGGCTACACCTTC. It translates to CASSIWPPDYGYTF.